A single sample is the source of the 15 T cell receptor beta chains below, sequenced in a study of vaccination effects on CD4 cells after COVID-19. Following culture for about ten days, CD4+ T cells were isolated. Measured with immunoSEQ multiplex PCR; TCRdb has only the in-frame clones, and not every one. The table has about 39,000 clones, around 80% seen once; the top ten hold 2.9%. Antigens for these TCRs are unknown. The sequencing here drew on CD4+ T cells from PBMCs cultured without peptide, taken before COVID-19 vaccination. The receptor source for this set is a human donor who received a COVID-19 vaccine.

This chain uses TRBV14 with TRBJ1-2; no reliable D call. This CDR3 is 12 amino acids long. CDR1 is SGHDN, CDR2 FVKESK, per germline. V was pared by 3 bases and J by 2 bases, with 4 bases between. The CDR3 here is CASSQQNYGYTF. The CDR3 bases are TGTGCCAGCAGCCAGCAGAACTATGGCTACACCTTC.

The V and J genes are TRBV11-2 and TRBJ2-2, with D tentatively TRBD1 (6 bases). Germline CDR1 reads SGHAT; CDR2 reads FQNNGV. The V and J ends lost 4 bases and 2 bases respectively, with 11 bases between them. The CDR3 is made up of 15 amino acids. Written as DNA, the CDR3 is TGTGCCAGCAGCTCGGGACAACTAAACACCGGGGAGCTGTTTTTT. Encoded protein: CASSSGQLNTGELFF.

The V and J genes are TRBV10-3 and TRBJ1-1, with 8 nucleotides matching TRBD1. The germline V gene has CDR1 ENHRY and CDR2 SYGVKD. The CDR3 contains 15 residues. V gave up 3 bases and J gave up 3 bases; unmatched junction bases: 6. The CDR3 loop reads CAISDGQGGYTEAFF. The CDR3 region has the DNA TGTGCCATCAGTGACGGACAGGGAGGGTACACTGAAGCTTTCTTT.

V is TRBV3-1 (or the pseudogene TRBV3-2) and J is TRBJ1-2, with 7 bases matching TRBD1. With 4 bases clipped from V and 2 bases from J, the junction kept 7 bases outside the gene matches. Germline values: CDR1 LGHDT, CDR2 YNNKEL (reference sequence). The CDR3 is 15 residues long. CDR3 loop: CASSPPGGANYGYTF. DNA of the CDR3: TGTGCCAGCAGCCCTCCAGGGGGAGCCAACTATGGCTACACCTTC.

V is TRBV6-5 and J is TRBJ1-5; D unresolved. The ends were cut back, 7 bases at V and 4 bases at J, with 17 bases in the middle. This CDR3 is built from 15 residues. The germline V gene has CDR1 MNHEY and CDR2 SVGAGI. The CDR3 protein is CASIVSPVGNQPQHF. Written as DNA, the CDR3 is TGTGCCAGCATCGTGAGTCCGGTGGGTAATCAGCCCCAGCATTTT.

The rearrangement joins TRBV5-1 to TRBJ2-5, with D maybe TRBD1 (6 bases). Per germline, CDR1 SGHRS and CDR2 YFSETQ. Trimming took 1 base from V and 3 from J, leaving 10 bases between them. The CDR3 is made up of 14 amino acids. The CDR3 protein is CASSLLAGEETQYF. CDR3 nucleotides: TGCGCCAGCAGCTTGTTAGCAGGGGAAGAGACCCAGTACTTC. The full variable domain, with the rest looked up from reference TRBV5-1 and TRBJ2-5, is KAGVTQTPRYLIKTRGQQVTLSCSPISGHRSVSWYQQTPGQGLQFLFEYFSETQRNKGNFPGRFSGRQFSNSRSEMNVSTLELGDSALYLCASSLLAGEETQYFGPGTRLLVL.

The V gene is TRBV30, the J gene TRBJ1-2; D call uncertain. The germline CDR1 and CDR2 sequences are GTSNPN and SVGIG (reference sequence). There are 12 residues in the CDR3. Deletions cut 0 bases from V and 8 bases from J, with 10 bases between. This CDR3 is CAWSVGPGGYTF. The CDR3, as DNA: TGTGCCTGGAGTGTCGGACCGGGCGGCTACACCTTC.

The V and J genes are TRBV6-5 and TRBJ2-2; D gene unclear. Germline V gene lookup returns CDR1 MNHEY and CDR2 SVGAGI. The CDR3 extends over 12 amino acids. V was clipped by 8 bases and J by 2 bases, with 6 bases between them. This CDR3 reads CASGPNTGELFF. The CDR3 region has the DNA TGTGCCAGCGGGCCAAACACCGGGGAGCTGTTTTTT.

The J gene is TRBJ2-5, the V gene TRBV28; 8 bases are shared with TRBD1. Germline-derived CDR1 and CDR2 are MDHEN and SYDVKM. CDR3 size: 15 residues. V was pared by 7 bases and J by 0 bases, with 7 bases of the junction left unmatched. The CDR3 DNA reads TGTGCCAGCATGGGAACAGGGGGTGACCAAGAGACCCAGTACTTC. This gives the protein CASMGTGGDQETQYF.

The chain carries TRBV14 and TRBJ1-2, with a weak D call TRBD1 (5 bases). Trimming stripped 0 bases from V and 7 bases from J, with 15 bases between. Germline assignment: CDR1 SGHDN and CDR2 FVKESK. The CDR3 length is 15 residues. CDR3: CASSQELQAGGGYTF. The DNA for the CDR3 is TGTGCCAGCAGCCAAGAGCTACAGGCAGGAGGTGGCTACACCTTC.

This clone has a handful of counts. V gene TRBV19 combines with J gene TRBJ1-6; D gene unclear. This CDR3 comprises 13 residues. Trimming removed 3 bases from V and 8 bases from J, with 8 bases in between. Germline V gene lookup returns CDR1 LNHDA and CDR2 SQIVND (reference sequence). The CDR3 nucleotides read TGTGCCAGTAGTATTTTTCCTGATTCACCCCTCCACTTT. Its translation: CASSIFPDSPLHF. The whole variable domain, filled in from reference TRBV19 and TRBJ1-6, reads DGGITQSPKYLFRKEGQNVTLSCEQNLNHDAMYWYRQDPGQGLRLIYYSQIVNDFQKGDIAEGYSVSREKKESFPLTVTSAQKNPTAFYLCASSIFPDSPLHFGNGTRLTVT.

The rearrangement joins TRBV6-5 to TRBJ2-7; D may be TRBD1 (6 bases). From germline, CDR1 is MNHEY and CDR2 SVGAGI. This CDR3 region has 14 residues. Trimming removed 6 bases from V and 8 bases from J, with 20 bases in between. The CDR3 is CASSHIGGAVKQYV. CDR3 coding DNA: TGTGCCAGCAGCCACATTGGGGGCGCGGTGAAGCAGTACGTC.

The CDR3: CASSQLPYLNTDTQYF. In nucleotides, the CDR3 is TGTGCCAGCAGCCAACTGCCCTACTTAAACACAGATACGCAGTATTTT. This chain joins TRBV3-1 (or the pseudogene TRBV3-2) and TRBJ2-3; no clear D gene. Deletions cut 2 bases from V and 2 bases from J, with 14 bases between. CDR3 length: 16 amino acids. Germline V gene data show CDR1 as LGHDT and CDR2 as YNNKEL (reference sequence).

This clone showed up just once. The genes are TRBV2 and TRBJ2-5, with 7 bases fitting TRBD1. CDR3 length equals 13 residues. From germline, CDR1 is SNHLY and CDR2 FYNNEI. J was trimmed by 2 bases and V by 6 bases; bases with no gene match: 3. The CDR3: CASRQGPQETQYF. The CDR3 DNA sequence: TGTGCCAGCAGACAGGGGCCACAAGAGACCCAGTACTTC.

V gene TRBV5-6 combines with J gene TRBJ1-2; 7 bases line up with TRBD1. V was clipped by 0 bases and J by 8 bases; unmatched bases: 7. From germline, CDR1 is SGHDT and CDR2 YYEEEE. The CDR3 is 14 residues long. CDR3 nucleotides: TGTGCCAGCAGCTTGGACAGGGGTTCGGGGGGCTACACCTTC. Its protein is CASSLDRGSGGYTF.